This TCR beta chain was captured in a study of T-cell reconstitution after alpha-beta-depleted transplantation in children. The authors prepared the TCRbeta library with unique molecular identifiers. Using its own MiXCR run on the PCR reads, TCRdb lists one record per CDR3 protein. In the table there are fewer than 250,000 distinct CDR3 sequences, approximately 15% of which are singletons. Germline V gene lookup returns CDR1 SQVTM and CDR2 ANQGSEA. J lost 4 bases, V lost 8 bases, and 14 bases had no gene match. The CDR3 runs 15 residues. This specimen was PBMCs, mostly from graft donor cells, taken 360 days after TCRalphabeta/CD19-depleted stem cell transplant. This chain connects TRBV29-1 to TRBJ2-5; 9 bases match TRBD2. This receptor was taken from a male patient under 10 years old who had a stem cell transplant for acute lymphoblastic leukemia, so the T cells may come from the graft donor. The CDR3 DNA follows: TGCAGCCTCGGTGGGGTAGCGGGGGCTAGAGAGACCCAGTACTTC. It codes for CSLGGVAGARETQYF.